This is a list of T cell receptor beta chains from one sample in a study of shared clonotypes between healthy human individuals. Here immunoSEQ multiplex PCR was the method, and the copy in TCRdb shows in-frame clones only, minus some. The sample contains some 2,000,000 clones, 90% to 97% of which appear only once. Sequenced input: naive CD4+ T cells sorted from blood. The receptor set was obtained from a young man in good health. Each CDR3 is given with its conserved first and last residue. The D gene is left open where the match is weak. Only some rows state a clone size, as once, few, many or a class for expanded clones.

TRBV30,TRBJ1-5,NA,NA,TGTGCCTGGAGCGACAGCCACAATCAGCCCCAGCATTTT,CAWSDSHNQPQHF
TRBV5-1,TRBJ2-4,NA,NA,TGCGCCAGCAGCTTGGAGTTAGGAAACATTCAGTACTTC,CASSLELGNIQYF
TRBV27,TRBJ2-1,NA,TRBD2,TGTGCCAGCAGTTGGGGACTAGCGGAGGCGAATGAGCAGTTCTTC,CASSWGLAEANEQFF
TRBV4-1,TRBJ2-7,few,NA,TGCGCCAGCAGCCATAAGGAGTTCTCCTACGAGCAGTACTTC,CASSHKEFSYEQYF
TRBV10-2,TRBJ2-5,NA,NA,TGCGCCAGCAGTGCCGCATGGGAGACCCAGTACTTC,CASSAAWETQYF
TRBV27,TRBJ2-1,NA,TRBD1,TGTGCCAGCAGTTTACGACCGGGACAGGTGTACAATGAGCAGTTCTTC,CASSLRPGQVYNEQFF
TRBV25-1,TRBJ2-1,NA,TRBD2,TGTGCCAGCAGCGAAAGCGGGAGGAACAATGAGCAGTTCTTC,CASSESGRNNEQFF
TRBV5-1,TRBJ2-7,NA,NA,TGCGCCAGCAGCTTGGTGGCAGGGACTCAATACGAGCAGTACTTC,CASSLVAGTQYEQYF
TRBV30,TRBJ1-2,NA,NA,TGTGCCTGGGAGGATCCCCGCGGCTACACCTTC,CAWEDPRGYTF
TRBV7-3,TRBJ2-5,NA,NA,TGTGCCAGCAGCTCCCCGGGGGGCCCCCAGTACTTC,CASSSPGGPQYF
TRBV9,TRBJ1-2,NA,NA,TGTGCCAGCAGCGTAAAAGTGAACTATGGCTACACCTTC,CASSVKVNYGYTF